These 18 T cell receptor beta chains share one sample of origin, sequenced in a study of cytomegalovirus exposure and HLA in healthy donors. A multiplex PCR was run with 60 Vbeta primers and 13 Jbeta primers. The data were produced by immunoSEQ multiplex PCR, yet TCRdb's version contains in-frame clones alone and is incomplete. The profile shows about 170,000 clones, 65% to 80% of them singletons. The sample consisted of PBMCs. The receptor source for this set is a female donor in good health and CMV-seronegative.

This chain joins TRBV6-5 and TRBJ1-2; tentatively, D is TRBD1 (6 bases). The V end was cut by 6 bases, the J end by 8 bases, with 13 bases between. The CDR3 sequence is 12 residues long. Per the germline V gene, CDR1 is MNHEY and CDR2 is SVGAGI. CDR3 nucleotide sequence: TGTGCCAGCAGGTCCAGGGGTGGAGGCTACACCTTC. Translated: CASRSRGGGYTF.

This chain links TRBV11-2 with TRBJ2-3, with TRBD2 identical over 15 bases. Germline V gives CDR1 SGHAT, CDR2 FQNNGV. CDR3 length: 14 residues. J gave up 15 bases and V 3 bases, and 7 bases lay outside the gene matches. CDR3 sequence reads: CASSFGLAGGPPYF. The DNA for the CDR3 is TGTGCCAGCAGCTTCGGACTAGCGGGAGGGCCCCCCTATTTT.

The V and J genes are TRBV4-2 and TRBJ1-1, with 11 nucleotides matching TRBD1. CDR1 and CDR2 (germline): LGHNA, YNFKEQ. This CDR3 region has 16 residues. The V segment lost 5 bases and the J segment 4 bases; nucleotides outside the gene matches: 9. CDR3 region: CASSTGTGGWGTEAFF. CDR3 bases: TGTGCCAGCAGCACTGGGACAGGGGGGTGGGGCACTGAAGCTTTCTTT.

This chain connects TRBV11-3 to TRBJ2-2; D uncertain. V lost 5 bases, J lost 5 bases, and 9 bases lay in between. CDR3 length: 13 residues. Germline CDR1 is SGHNT and CDR2 is YENEEA. CDR3 sequence (DNA): TGTGCCAGCAGCCCTACAGTTACCGGGGAGCTGTTTTTT. It translates to CASSPTVTGELFF.

This clone was detected only a few times. CDR3 sequence: CASSPGTSGSEQYF. In DNA form, the CDR3 reads TGTGCCAGCAGCCCCGGGACTAGCGGCTCCGAGCAGTACTTC. The J gene is TRBJ2-7, the V gene TRBV28, with 11 nucleotides matching TRBD2. J gave up 6 bases and V 6 bases, and 7 bases lay outside the gene matches. Germline values: CDR1 MDHEN, CDR2 SYDVKM. The CDR3 contains 14 residues.

The chain joins TRBV19 to TRBJ2-5, with a weak D call TRBD2 (5 bases). Germline loops: CDR1 LNHDA, CDR2 SQIVND (reference sequence). This CDR3 comprises 13 residues. The V end lost 5 bases, the J end lost 2 bases, and 9 bases lay between the germline ends. The CDR3 is CASSDSGQETQYF. CDR3 nucleotide sequence: TGTGCCAGTAGTGACTCGGGGCAAGAGACCCAGTACTTC.

The chain uses TRBV7-9 and TRBJ2-1; D ambiguous. The germline V gene encodes CDR1 SEHNR and CDR2 FQNEAQ (reference sequence). CDR3 length: 15 amino acids. Between the trimmed V and J ends, which lost 2 bases and 1 base, there was a span of 9 bases. The CDR3 DNA is TGTGCCAGCAGCTTAAGCCTCCCATCCTACAATGAGCAGTTCTTC. The encoded protein is CASSLSLPSYNEQFF.

CDR3 amino acids: CASSKGQGWSNNEQFF. The CDR3 nucleotides are TGCGCCAGCAGCAAGGGACAGGGTTGGTCAAACAATGAGCAGTTCTTC. The chain carries TRBV5-1 and TRBJ2-1; TRBD1 matches at 9 bases. Losses at the gene ends were 4 bases for V and 5 bases for J; bases not matched to a gene: 10. Germline assignment: CDR1 SGHRS and CDR2 YFSETQ. This CDR3 is built from 16 residues.

The J gene is TRBJ2-1, the V gene TRBV5-1; 8 bases fit TRBD2. Germline CDR1 SGHRS, CDR2 YFSETQ. The CDR3 has 15 residues. V lost 4 bases to trimming and J lost 4 bases; unmatched junction nucleotides: 7. CDR3 amino acids: CASSREGLSYNEQFF. In nucleotides, the CDR3 is TGCGCCAGCAGCCGGGAGGGACTTTCGTACAATGAGCAGTTCTTC.

The chain couples TRBV7-9 to TRBJ1-2; D is undetermined. The germline V gene encodes CDR1 SEHNR and CDR2 FQNEAQ (reference sequence). The CDR3 runs 13 residues. Trimming took 3 bases from V and 0 from J, leaving 5 bases between them. The CDR3 region has the DNA TGTGCCAGCAGCTTCCCAGCTAACTATGGCTACACCTTC. Translated: CASSFPANYGYTF.

This chain uses TRBV10-3 with TRBJ1-1; 11 positions agree with TRBD1. Germline V gene lookup returns CDR1 ENHRY and CDR2 SYGVKD. The CDR3 is 16 amino acids. V lost 4 bases, J lost 1 base, and 5 bases stayed unmatched. The CDR3 sequence is CAISGGQGAPNTEAFF. The CDR3 DNA reads TGTGCCATCAGTGGAGGACAGGGGGCCCCGAACACTGAAGCTTTCTTT.

This clone was detected only once. V usage is TRBV7-3 and J usage is TRBJ1-2, with 7 bases identical to TRBD1. The V gene's germline CDR1 is SGHTA and CDR2 FQGTGA. The trim removed 5 bases at V and 0 bases at J, leaving 9 bases unmatched. The CDR3 is 16 residues long. The CDR3 sequence: CASSPNRGTPNYGYTF. CDR3 DNA: TGTGCCAGCAGCCCAAACAGGGGAACCCCTAACTATGGCTACACCTTC.

The count of this clone is one. The chain is built from TRBV7-2 and TRBJ1-1, with 11 bases aligning to TRBD1. The germline V gene has CDR1 SGHTA and CDR2 FQGNSA. Trimming at V came to 5 bases and at J to 4 bases, leaving 9 bases not matched to a gene. This CDR3 region has 16 residues. DNA for the CDR3: TGTGCCAGCAGCCCGCCCGGACAGGGGGCGAGCACTGAAGCTTTCTTT. Residues: CASSPPGQGASTEAFF. Full variable domain (remainder filled in from reference TRBV7-2 and TRBJ1-1): GAGVSQSPSNKVTEKGKDVELRCDPISGHTALYWYRQSLGQGLEFLIYFQGNSAPDKSGLPSDRFSAERTGGSVSTLTIQRTQQEDSAVYLCASSPPGQGASTEAFFGQGTRLTVV.

The chain carries TRBV7-3 and TRBJ2-5; weak D call: TRBD2 (6 bases). V was shortened by 0 bases and J by 1 base, with 9 bases between the two germline ends. Germline CDR1 and CDR2: SGHTA and FQGTGA. CDR3 size: 15 residues. Here the CDR3 DNA reads TGTGCCAGCAGCTTAACGGGACTCGTCCAAGAGACCCAGTACTTC. This codes for CASSLTGLVQETQYF.

The sample holds one count of this clone. This chain links TRBV29-1 with TRBJ2-7, with D perhaps TRBD2 (6 bases). Trimming removed 3 bases at V and 0 bases at J, with 15 bases between. Germline assignment: CDR1 SQVTM and CDR2 ANQGSEA. The CDR3 covers 15 residues. The CDR3 nucleotides are TGCAGCGTTGATCGCCGGGACTTCGTCTCCTACGAGCAGTACTTC. This translates into CSVDRRDFVSYEQYF.

The chain couples TRBV5-1 to TRBJ1-1; D might be TRBD1 (5 bases). Germline V gene sequence: CDR1 SGHRS, CDR2 YFSETQ. This CDR3 spans 17 amino acids. Trimming took 0 bases from V and 0 from J, leaving 15 bases between them. CDR3 coding DNA: TGCGCCAGCAGCTTGGGACAGAGTCCCTACATGAACACTGAAGCTTTCTTT. Protein product: CASSLGQSPYMNTEAFF.

The chain carries TRBV2 and TRBJ1-5; TRBD1 aligns across 8 bases. Germline CDR1 SNHLY, CDR2 FYNNEI. The CDR3 is 15 residues long. The V and J ends lost 5 bases and 5 bases, in that order; junction bases with no gene match: 8. The CDR3 reads CASSRTGIRDQPQHF. The CDR3 DNA sequence: TGTGCCAGCAGTCGGACAGGGATCAGGGATCAGCCCCAGCATTTT.

This chain uses TRBV5-4 with TRBJ1-2, with D perhaps matching TRBD1 (6 bases). The CDR3 is 13 residues long. CDR1 is SGHNT, CDR2 YYREEE, per germline (reference sequence). Trimming pared 1 base from V and 4 bases from J, leaving 8 bases between. CDR3 in DNA: TGTGCCAGCAGCTTGCAGGGGCGCTATGGCTACACCTTC. Encoded protein: CASSLQGRYGYTF.